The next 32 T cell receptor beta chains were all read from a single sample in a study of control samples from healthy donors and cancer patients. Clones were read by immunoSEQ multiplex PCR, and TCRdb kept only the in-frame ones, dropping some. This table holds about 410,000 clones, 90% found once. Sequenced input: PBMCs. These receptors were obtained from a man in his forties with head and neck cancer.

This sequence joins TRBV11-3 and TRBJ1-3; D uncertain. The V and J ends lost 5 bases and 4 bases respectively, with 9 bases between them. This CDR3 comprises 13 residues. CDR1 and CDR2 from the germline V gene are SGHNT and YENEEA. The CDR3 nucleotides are TGTGCCAGCAGCCCCCGGGAAGGAAACACCATATATTTT. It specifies CASSPREGNTIYF.

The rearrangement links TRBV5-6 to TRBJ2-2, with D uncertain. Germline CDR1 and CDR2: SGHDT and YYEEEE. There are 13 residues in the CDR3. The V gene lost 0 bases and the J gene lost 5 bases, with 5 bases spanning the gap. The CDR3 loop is CASSLALTGELFF. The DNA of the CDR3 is TGTGCCAGCAGCTTGGCCTTGACCGGGGAGCTGTTTTTT. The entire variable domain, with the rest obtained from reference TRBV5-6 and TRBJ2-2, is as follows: DAGVTQSPTHLIKTRGQQVTLRCSPKSGHDTVSWYQQALGQGPQFIFQYYEEEERQRGNFPDRFSGHQFPNYSSELNVNALLLGDSALYLCASSLALTGELFFGEGSRLTVL.

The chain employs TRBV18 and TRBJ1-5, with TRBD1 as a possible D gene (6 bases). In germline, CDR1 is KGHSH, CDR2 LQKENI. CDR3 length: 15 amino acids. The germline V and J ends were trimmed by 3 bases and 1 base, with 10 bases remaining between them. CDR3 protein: CASSPGDNSNQPQHF. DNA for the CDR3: TGTGCCAGCTCACCCGGGGACAACAGCAATCAGCCCCAGCATTTT.

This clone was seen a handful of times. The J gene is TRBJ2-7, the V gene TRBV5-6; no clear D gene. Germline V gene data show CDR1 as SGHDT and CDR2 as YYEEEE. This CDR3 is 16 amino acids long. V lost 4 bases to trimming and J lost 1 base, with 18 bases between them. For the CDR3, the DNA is TGTGCCAGCAGCGGGTCCGGGTCCATTGGGTCCTACGAGCAGTACTTC. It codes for CASSGSGSIGSYEQYF.

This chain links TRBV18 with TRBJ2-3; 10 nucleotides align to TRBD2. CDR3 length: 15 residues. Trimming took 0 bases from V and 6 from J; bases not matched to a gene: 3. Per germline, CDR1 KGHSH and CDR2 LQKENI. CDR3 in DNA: TGTGCCAGCTCACCACCGCTAGCGGGAGTGGATACGCAGTATTTT. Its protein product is CASSPPLAGVDTQYF.

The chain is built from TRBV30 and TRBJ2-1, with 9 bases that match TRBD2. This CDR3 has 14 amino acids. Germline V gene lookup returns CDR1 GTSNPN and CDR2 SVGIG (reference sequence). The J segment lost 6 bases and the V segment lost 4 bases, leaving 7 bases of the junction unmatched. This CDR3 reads CAWTLAGARNEQFF. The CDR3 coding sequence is TGTGCCTGGACCTTAGCGGGAGCGCGCAATGAGCAGTTCTTC.

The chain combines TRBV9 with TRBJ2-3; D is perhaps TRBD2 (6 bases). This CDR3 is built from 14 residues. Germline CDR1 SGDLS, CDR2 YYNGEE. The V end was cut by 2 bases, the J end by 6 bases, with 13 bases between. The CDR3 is CASSVEGNADTQYF. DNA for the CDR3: TGTGCCAGCAGCGTGGAGGGCAACGCGGATACGCAGTATTTT.

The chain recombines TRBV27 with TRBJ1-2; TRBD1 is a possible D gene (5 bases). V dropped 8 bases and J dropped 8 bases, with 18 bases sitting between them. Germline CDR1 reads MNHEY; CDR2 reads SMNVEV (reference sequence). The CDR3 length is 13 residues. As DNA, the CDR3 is TGTGCCAGCCGCACCCGGGGAGGGGACGGCTACACCTTC. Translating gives CASRTRGGDGYTF.

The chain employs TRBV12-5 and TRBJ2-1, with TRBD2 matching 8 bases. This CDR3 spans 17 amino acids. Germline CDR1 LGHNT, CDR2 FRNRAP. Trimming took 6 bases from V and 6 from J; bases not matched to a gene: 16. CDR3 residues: CASGPPSRGGTGNEQFF. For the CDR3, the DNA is TGTGCTAGTGGCCCACCTAGCCGCGGGGGGACTGGCAATGAGCAGTTCTTC.

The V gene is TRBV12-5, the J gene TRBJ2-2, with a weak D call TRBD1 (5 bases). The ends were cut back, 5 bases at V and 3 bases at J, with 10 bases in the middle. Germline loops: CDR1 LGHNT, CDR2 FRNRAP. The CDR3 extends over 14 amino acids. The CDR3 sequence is CASGPDSHTGELFF. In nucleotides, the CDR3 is TGTGCTAGTGGTCCCGACAGCCACACCGGGGAGCTGTTTTTT.

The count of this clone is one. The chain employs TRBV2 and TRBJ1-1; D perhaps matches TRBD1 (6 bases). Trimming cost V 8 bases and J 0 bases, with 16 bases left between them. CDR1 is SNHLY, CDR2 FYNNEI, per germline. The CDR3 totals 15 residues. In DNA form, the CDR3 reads TGTGCCAGCGGGGGGCGCGCAGGATTGAACACTGAAGCTTTCTTT. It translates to CASGGRAGLNTEAFF.

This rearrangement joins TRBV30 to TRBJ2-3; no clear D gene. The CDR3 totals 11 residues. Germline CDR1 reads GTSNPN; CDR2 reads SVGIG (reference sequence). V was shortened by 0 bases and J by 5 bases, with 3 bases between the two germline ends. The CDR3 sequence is CAWSVLDTQYF. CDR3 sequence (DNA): TGTGCCTGGAGTGTACTAGATACGCAGTATTTT.

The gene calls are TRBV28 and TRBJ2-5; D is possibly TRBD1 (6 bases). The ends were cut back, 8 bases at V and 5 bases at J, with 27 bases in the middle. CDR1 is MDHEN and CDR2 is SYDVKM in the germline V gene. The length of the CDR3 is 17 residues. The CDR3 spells CASATPRTVTFGETQYF. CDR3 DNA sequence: TGTGCCAGCGCCACACCCCGGACAGTAACCTTTGGGGAGACCCAGTACTTC. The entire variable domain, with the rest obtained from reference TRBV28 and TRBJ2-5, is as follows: DVKVTQSSRYLVKRTGEKVFLECVQDMDHENMFWYRQDPGLGLRLIYFSYDVKMKEKGDIPEGYSVSREKKERFSLILESASTNQTSMYLCASATPRTVTFGETQYFGPGTRLLVL.

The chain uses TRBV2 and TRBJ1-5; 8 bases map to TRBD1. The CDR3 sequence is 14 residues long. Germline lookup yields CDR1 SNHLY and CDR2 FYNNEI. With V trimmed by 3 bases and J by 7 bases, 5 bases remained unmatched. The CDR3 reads CASSDDRGSQPQHF. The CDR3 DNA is TGTGCCAGCAGTGACGACAGGGGCAGCCAGCCCCAGCATTTT.

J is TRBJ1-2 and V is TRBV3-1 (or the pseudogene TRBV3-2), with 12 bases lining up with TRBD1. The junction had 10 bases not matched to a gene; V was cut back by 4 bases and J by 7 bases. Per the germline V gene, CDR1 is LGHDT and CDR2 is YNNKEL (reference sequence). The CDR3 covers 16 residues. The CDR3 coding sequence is TGTGCCAGCAGCCCTAACTCGGGACAGGGGGCGGTTGGCTACACCTTC. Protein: CASSPNSGQGAVGYTF.

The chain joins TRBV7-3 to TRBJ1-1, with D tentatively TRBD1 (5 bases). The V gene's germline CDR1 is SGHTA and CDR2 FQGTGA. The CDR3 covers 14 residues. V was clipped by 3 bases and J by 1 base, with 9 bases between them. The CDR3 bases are TGTGCCAGCAGCTTGGAAGGGGCGAACACTGAAGCTTTCTTT. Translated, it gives CASSLEGANTEAFF.

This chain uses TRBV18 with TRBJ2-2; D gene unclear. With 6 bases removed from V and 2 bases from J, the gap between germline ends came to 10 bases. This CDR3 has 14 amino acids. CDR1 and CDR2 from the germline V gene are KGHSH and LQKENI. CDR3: CASSSQKNTGELFF. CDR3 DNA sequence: TGTGCCAGCTCGTCACAGAAAAACACCGGGGAGCTGTTTTTT. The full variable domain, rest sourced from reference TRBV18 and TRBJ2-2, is NAGVMQNPRHLVRRRGQEARLRCSPMKGHSHVYWYRQLPEEGLKFMVYLQKENIIDESGMPKERFSAEFPKEGPSILRIQQVVRGDSAAYFCASSSQKNTGELFFGEGSRLTVL.

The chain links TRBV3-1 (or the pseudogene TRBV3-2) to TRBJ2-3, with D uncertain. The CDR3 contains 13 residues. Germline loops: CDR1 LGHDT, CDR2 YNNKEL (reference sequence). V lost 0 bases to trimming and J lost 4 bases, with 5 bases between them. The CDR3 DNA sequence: TGTGCCAGCAGCCAAGATCTCCCAGATACGCAGTATTTT. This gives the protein CASSQDLPDTQYF.

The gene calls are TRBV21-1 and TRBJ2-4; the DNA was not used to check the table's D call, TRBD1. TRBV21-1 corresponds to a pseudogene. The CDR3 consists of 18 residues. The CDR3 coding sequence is TGTGCCAGCAGCAACGACGAACGCAACCAGGGGTCCAAAAACATTCAGTACTTC. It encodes CASSNDERNQGSKNIQYF.

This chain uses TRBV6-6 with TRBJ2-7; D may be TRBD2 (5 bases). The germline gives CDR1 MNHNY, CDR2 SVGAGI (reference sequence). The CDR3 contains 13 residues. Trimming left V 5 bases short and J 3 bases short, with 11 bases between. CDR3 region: CASSLGLYYEQYF. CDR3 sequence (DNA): TGTGCCAGCAGTCTTGGACTCTACTACGAGCAGTACTTC.

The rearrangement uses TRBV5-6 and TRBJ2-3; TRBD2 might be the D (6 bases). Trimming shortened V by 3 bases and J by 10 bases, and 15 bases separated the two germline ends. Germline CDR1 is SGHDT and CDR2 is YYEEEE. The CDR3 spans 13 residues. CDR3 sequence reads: CASSYGTAEAQYF. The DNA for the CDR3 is TGTGCCAGCAGCTACGGGACTGCCGAGGCGCAGTATTTT.

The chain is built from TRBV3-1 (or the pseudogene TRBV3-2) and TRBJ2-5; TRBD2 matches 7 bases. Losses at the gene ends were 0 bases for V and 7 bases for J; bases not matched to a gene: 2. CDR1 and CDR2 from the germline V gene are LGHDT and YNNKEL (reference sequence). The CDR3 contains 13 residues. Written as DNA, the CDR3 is TGTGCCAGCAGCCAAGACCCGGGGGGGACCCAGTACTTC. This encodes CASSQDPGGTQYF.

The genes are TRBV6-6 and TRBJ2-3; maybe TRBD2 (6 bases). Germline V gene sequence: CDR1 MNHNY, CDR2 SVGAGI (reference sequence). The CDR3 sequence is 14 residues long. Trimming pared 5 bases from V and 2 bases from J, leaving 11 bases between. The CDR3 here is CASSPGLNTDTQYF. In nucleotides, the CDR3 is TGTGCCAGCAGTCCGGGACTTAACACAGATACGCAGTATTTT.

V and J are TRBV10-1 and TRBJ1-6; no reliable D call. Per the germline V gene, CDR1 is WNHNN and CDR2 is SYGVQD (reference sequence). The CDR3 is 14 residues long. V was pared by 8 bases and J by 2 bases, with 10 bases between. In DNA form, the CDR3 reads TGCGCCAGCTCGACCGGGACCTATAATTCACCCCTCCACTTT. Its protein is CASSTGTYNSPLHF.

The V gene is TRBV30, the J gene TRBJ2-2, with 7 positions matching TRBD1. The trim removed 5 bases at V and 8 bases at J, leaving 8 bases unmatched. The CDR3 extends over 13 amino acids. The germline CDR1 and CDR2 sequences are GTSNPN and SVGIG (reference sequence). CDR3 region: CAWAGTAMGELFF. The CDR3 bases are TGTGCCTGGGCCGGGACAGCCATGGGGGAGCTGTTTTTT.

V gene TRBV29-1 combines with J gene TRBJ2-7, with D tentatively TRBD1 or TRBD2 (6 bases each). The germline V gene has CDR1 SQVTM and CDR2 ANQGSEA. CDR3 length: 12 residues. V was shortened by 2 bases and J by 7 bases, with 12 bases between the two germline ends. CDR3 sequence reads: CSVERGAGEQYF. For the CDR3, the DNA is TGCAGCGTTGAAAGGGGGGCGGGGGAGCAGTACTTC.

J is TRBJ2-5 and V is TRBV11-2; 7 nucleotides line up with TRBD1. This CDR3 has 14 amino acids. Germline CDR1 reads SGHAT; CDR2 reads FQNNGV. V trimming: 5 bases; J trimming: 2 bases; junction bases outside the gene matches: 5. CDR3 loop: CASSLGTVQETQYF. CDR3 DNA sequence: TGTGCCAGCAGCCTAGGGACAGTACAAGAGACCCAGTACTTC. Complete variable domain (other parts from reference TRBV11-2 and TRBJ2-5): EAGVAQSPRYKIIEKRQSVAFWCNPISGHATLYWYQQILGQGPKLLIQFQNNGVVDDSQLPKDRFSAERLKGVDSTLKIQPAKLEDSAVYLCASSLGTVQETQYFGPGTRLLVL.

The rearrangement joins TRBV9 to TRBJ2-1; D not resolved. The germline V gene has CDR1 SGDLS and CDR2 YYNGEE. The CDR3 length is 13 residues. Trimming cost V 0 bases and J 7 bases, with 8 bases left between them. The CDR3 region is CASSVDGWNEQFF. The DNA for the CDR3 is TGTGCCAGCAGCGTAGATGGATGGAATGAGCAGTTCTTC.

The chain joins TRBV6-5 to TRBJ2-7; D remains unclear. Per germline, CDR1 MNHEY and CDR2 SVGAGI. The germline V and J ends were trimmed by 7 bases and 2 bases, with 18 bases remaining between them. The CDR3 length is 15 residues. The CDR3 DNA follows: TGTGCCAGCACCTGCGCGTGGCTTATTCCCTACGAGCAGTACTTC. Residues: CASTCAWLIPYEQYF.

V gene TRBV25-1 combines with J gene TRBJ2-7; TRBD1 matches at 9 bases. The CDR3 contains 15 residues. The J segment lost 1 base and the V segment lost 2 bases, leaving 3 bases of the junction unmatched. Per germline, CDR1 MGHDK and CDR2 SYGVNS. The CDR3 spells CASSEGTGMSYEQYF. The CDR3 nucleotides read TGTGCCAGCAGTGAAGGGACAGGGATGTCCTACGAGCAGTACTTC.

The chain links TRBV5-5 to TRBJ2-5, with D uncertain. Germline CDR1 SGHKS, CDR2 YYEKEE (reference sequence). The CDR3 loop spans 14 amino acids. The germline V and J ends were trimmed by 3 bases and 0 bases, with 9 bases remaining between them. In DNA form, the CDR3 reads TGTGCCAGCAGCTCTCCGGGTCACCAAGAGACCCAGTACTTC. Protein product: CASSSPGHQETQYF.

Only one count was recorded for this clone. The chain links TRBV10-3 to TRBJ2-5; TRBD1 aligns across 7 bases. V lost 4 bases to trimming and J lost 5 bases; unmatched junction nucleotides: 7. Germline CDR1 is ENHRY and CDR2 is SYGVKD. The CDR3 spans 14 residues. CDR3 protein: CAISAPGGSETQYF. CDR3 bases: TGTGCCATCAGTGCCCCAGGGGGAAGTGAGACCCAGTACTTC.